This T cell receptor beta chain stems from a study of regulatory T cells in long-lasting Graves disease. Through Arm-PCR of CDR3 regions and iRepertoire HTBI primers, TCR beta libraries were built. TCRdb independently ran MiXCR on the multiplex PCR reads; one entry per CDR3 protein. The repertoire holds about 440,000 distinct CDR3 sequences, with more than 12% as singletons. Time point indicated: newly diagnosed GD, antithyroid drugs for less than 3 months. Construction of the TCR library relied on RNA isolated from PBMCs. The length of the CDR3 is 13 residues. V lost 6 bases, J lost 5 bases, and 16 bases lay in between. Germline V gene lookup returns CDR1 DFQATT and CDR2 SNEGSKA (reference sequence). This clonotype was seen at least ten times. Its cognate antigen is unknown. Study-wide results and caveats: Sample size was small, which may have lowered accuracy.

The sample was also linked to a second study, of T cells in Graves' hyperthyroidism and ophthalmopathy. That publication notes: Diagnosing involved the use of clinical symptoms, serum thyroxine and TRAb, thyroid ultrasound and orbital computed tomography.

The specimen comprised peripheral blood mononuclear cells (PBMCs), sampled at new diagnosis, from a patient treated with antithyroid drugs. This TCR derives from a woman in her twenties or thirties with Graves disease. This chain connects TRBV20-1 to TRBJ1-1; D remains unclear. The CDR3 nucleotides are TGCAGTGCCCAAAGAGTGCTTCGGACTGAAGCTTTCTTT. Translating it yields CSAQRVLRTEAFF.